The T cell receptor beta chain described here comes from a study of pediatric ulcerative colitis. This CDR3 has 16 residues. Germline V gives CDR1 SGHTS, CDR2 YDEGEE. V was cut by 4 bases and J by 5 bases, with 20 bases left in between. Assay used: immunoSEQ multiplex PCR; TCRdb lists only in-frame clones, some missing. This table has some 10,000 clones, about 87% appearing once. Sequencing was done on a sample of blood. This TCR derives from a girl aged 10 to 17 with moderate ulcerative colitis. The genes are TRBV5-8 and TRBJ2-3; perhaps TRBD2 as D (6 bases). The CDR3 spells CASSLGRGIWGDTQYF. CDR3 sequence (DNA): TGTGCCAGCAGCCTAGGTCGCGGGATCTGGGGAGATACGCAGTATTTT.